This T cell receptor beta chain was profiled in a study of T cells after yellow fever vaccination. Overall study context: In the case of low-cell-number fractions, SMART-Seq v4 Ultra Low Input was used for preparation.

Germline CDR1 MNHEY, CDR2 SVGEGT. The CDR3 runs 13 residues. The V end was cut by 0 bases, the J end by 3 bases, with 5 bases between. 5'RACE template switching produced TCR cDNA carrying a universal primer site and UMIs. TCRdb re-called the 5' RACE reads with MiXCR, one entry per CDR3 protein. The sample records a few hundred thousand distinct CDR3 sequences, about 9.5% being singletons. This clonotype has just a few counts. The chain combines TRBV6-2 or TRBV6-3 with TRBJ1-2; no definite D call. This TCR was recovered from a man aged 18 to 29 who received the YFV17D yellow fever vaccine. The source was PBMCs, collected on the day of the first yellow fever vaccination. The CDR3: CASSYSRYYGYTF. Here the CDR3 DNA reads TGTGCCAGCAGTTACTCCCGATACTATGGCTACACCTTC.